What follows are 30 T cell receptor beta chains derived from one specimen sequenced in a study of T cell repertoires in cytomegalovirus infection (dated by TCRdb to the late 2010s). Instrument on record: Illumina HiSeq 1500. Using fastp at Q25 and MiXCR, TCRdb reprocessed the public reads and kept productive beta chains. Under each unique CDR3 protein, matching rows form one entry showing the most common genes and DNA. Present in this sample are about 530,000 distinct CDR3 sequences, about 30% of which were seen just once. Together, the top ten hold approximately 13% of the sample. What was sequenced was PBMCs. These receptors were collected from a human donor in good health (CMV status not recorded). Some clones in this sample may be carry-over from other donors' samples.

This clonotype came up a few times. The chain recombines TRBV7-2 with TRBJ2-1; the D gene is possibly TRBD1 (5 bases). Germline CDR1 reads SGHTA; CDR2 reads FQGNSA. V lost 5 bases to trimming and J lost 5 bases, with 13 bases between them. The CDR3 totals 14 residues. CDR3: CASSARTGDNEQFF. The CDR3 coding sequence is TGTGCCAGCAGCGCGCGAACAGGAGACAATGAGCAGTTCTTC.

The chain recombines TRBV4-1 with TRBJ1-1; D call uncertain. V lost 0 bases to trimming and J lost 5 bases, with 10 bases between them. Germline CDR1 and CDR2: MGHRA and YSYEKL. The CDR3 sequence is 14 residues long. CDR3 amino acids: CASSQDSWRTEAFF. In DNA form, the CDR3 reads TGCGCCAGCAGCCAAGATTCATGGAGGACTGAAGCTTTCTTT.

The chain uses TRBV12-3 or TRBV12-4 and TRBJ1-5; D is uncertain. Between the trimmed V and J ends, which lost 3 bases and 8 bases, there was a span of 8 bases. The CDR3 is 12 residues long. CDR3: CASSFVHEPQHF. The CDR3 coding sequence is TGTGCCAGCAGTTTTGTTCATGAGCCCCAGCATTTT.

This clonotype has just a few counts. The genes are TRBV11-2 and TRBJ2-1; 7 positions match TRBD2. This CDR3 has 16 residues. The junction had 11 bases not matched to a gene; V was cut back by 1 base and J by 8 bases. The V gene's germline CDR1 is SGHAT and CDR2 FQNNGV. This CDR3 reads CASSLVGLAVRYEQFF. Here the CDR3 DNA reads TGTGCCAGCAGCTTAGTAGGTCTAGCGGTAAGGTATGAGCAGTTCTTC.

V gene TRBV18 combines with J gene TRBJ2-3; D uncertain. CDR1 is KGHSH, CDR2 LQKENI, per germline. This CDR3 contains 16 residues. Trimming took 3 bases from V and 5 from J, leaving 18 bases between them. The CDR3 region is CASSPLSRSPEDTQYF. The CDR3 nucleotides read TGTGCCAGCTCACCGCTCTCGAGGAGTCCGGAAGATACGCAGTATTTT.

This clonotype was seen repeatedly, ten times or more. This rearrangement joins TRBV7-2 to TRBJ1-1; D is uncertain. The CDR3 loop spans 15 amino acids. CDR1 and CDR2 from the germline V gene are SGHTA and FQGNSA. The V end lost 3 bases, the J end lost 8 bases, and 19 bases lay between the germline ends. CDR3 in amino acids: CASSLAALASAEAFF. CDR3 nucleotide sequence: TGTGCCAGCAGCTTGGCCGCTTTGGCCTCAGCGGAAGCTTTCTTT.

Many counts were recorded for this clonotype. This rearrangement joins TRBV19 to TRBJ1-1; D not resolved. Germline V gene lookup returns CDR1 LNHDA and CDR2 SQIVND (reference sequence). The CDR3 covers 13 residues. With 4 bases removed from V and 0 bases from J, the gap between germline ends came to 6 bases. The CDR3 coding sequence is TGTGCCAGTAGTACCTCGGTGAACACTGAAGCTTTCTTT. Amino acids: CASSTSVNTEAFF.

J is TRBJ1-5 and V is TRBV19; TRBD1 agrees at 7 bases. Losses at the gene ends were 5 bases for V and 1 base for J; bases not matched to a gene: 5. The CDR3 contains 15 residues. Germline V gives CDR1 LNHDA, CDR2 SQIVND (reference sequence). CDR3 coding DNA: TGTGCCAGTAGTGTCACACAGGGGAGCAATCAGCCCCAGCATTTT. Amino acids: CASSVTQGSNQPQHF. Combining the CDR3 with reference TRBV19 and TRBJ1-5 gives the whole variable domain DGGITQSPKYLFRKEGQNVTLSCEQNLNHDAMYWYRQDPGQGLRLIYYSQIVNDFQKGDIAEGYSVSREKKESFPLTVTSAQKNPTAFYLCASSVTQGSNQPQHFGDGTRLSIL.

The CDR3 is CASSLGLGRGKANEKLFF. CDR3 in DNA: TGTGCCAGCAGTTTAGGGCTTGGCAGGGGCAAGGCTAATGAAAAACTGTTTTTT. J is TRBJ1-4 and V is TRBV28; TRBD1 is a possible D gene (6 bases). Trimming took off 2 bases at V and 3 bases at J, with 19 bases between the two ends. From germline, CDR1 is MDHEN and CDR2 SYDVKM. The CDR3 sequence is 18 residues long. Full variable domain (rest looked up from reference TRBV28 and TRBJ1-4): DVKVTQSSRYLVKRTGEKVFLECVQDMDHENMFWYRQDPGLGLRLIYFSYDVKMKEKGDIPEGYSVSREKKERFSLILESASTNQTSMYLCASSLGLGRGKANEKLFFGSGTQLSVL.

This clonotype showed up just a few times. The CDR3 is CASQQGVEAFF. The CDR3 region has the DNA TGTGCCAGCCAACAGGGCGTTGAAGCTTTCTTT. V and J are TRBV19 and TRBJ1-1, with D tentatively TRBD1 (6 bases). Looked up from germline, CDR1 is LNHDA and CDR2 is SQIVND (reference sequence). With 9 bases removed from V and 7 bases from J, the gap between germline ends came to 12 bases. This CDR3 is 11 amino acids long. Looking up the rest from reference TRBV19 and TRBJ1-1 gives the full variable domain: DGGITQSPKYLFRKEGQNVTLSCEQNLNHDAMYWYRQDPGQGLRLIYYSQIVNDFQKGDIAEGYSVSREKKESFPLTVTSAQKNPTAFYLCASQQGVEAFFGQGTRLTVV.

J is TRBJ2-1 and V is TRBV7-3, with TRBD2 matching over 13 bases. Germline V lookup: CDR1 SGHTA, CDR2 FQGTGA. V dropped 5 bases and J dropped 5; count of bases not matched to a gene: 3. This CDR3 region has 15 residues. The CDR3 sequence is CASSPGTSGDNEQFF. Written as DNA, the CDR3 is TGTGCCAGCAGCCCCGGGACTAGCGGGGACAATGAGCAGTTCTTC.

This chain links TRBV2 with TRBJ2-3; a weak D match, TRBD2 (6 bases). Trimming stripped 9 bases from V and 0 bases from J, with 13 bases between. The CDR3 totals 14 residues. Germline CDR1 SNHLY, CDR2 FYNNEI. The chain's CDR3 is CARGGGTSTDTQYF. The CDR3 DNA sequence: TGTGCCAGGGGAGGCGGGACTAGCACAGATACGCAGTATTTT.

The rearrangement uses TRBV12-3 or TRBV12-4 and TRBJ2-2, with 8 positions matching TRBD2. The CDR3 totals 16 residues. Trimming at V came to 2 bases and at J to 5 bases, leaving 7 bases not matched to a gene. The CDR3 DNA reads as TGTGCCAGCAGTTTACTCTCGGGAGGGCCGACCGGGGAGCTGTTTTTT. It codes for CASSLLSGGPTGELFF.

This clonotype was seen more than once but under ten times. J is TRBJ1-6 and V is TRBV28; D is possibly TRBD1 (6 bases). The CDR3 has 15 residues. V was pared by 5 bases and J by 9 bases, with 17 bases between. The germline V gene encodes CDR1 MDHEN and CDR2 SYDVKM. CDR3 protein: CASSDIQGTASPLHF. CDR3 nucleotide sequence: TGTGCCAGCAGTGATATCCAGGGGACCGCTTCACCCCTCCACTTT.

J is TRBJ1-1 and V is TRBV12-3 or TRBV12-4; 7 bases are shared with TRBD1. V was clipped by 8 bases and J by 0 bases; unmatched bases: 3. The CDR3 totals 13 residues. DNA of the CDR3: TGTGCCAGCCAGGGACAGATGAACACTGAAGCTTTCTTT. Its translation: CASQGQMNTEAFF.

This rearrangement joins TRBV6-1 to TRBJ1-5; D ambiguous. The germline V gene encodes CDR1 MNHNS and CDR2 SASEGT. Trimming removed 1 base at V and 1 base at J, with 11 bases between. This CDR3 has 16 residues. The CDR3 reads CASSEGARTSNQPQHF. CDR3 nucleotides: TGTGCCAGCAGTGAAGGGGCGAGGACGAGCAATCAGCCCCAGCATTTT.

V gene TRBV19 combines with J gene TRBJ1-2; tentatively, D is TRBD1 (5 bases). The V end lost 0 bases, the J end lost 7 bases, and 9 bases lay between the germline ends. The CDR3 is made up of 13 amino acids. The germline V gene has CDR1 LNHDA and CDR2 SQIVND (reference sequence). The CDR3 is CASSIDLQGGYTF. The CDR3 region has the DNA TGTGCCAGTAGTATAGATCTTCAGGGTGGCTACACCTTC.

For the CDR3, the DNA is TGCAGCGTTCGAAGTACGAACACCGGGGAGCTGTTTTTT. Protein sequence: CSVRSTNTGELFF. The chain employs TRBV29-1 and TRBJ2-2; D remains ambiguous. Trimming shortened V by 5 bases and J by 0 bases, and 7 bases separated the two germline ends. The CDR3 has 13 residues. Germline loops: CDR1 SQVTM, CDR2 ANQGSEA.

In its sample, this clonotype was seen a few times. The chain recombines TRBV7-2 with TRBJ2-3; TRBD2 aligns across 8 bases. The J segment lost 2 bases and the V segment lost 3 bases, leaving 4 bases of the junction unmatched. CDR1 is SGHTA, CDR2 FQGNSA, per germline. The length of the CDR3 is 15 residues. This chain's CDR3 is CASSFRREVTDTQYF. CDR3 coding DNA: TGTGCCAGCAGCTTTAGGCGGGAGGTCACAGATACGCAGTATTTT.

This clonotype appeared many times. The gene calls are TRBV7-8 and TRBJ2-2; D call uncertain. Germline lookup yields CDR1 SGHVS and CDR2 FQNEAQ. Trimming stripped 8 bases from V and 4 bases from J, with 8 bases between. This CDR3 contains 12 residues. DNA for the CDR3: TGTGCCAGCGGGCAGCCCACCGGGGAGCTGTTTTTT. Its protein is CASGQPTGELFF. The full variable domain, rest sourced from reference TRBV7-8 and TRBJ2-2, is GAGVSQSPRYKVAKRGQDVALRCDPISGHVSLFWYQQALGQGPEFLTYFQNEAQLDKSGLPSDRFFAERPEGSVSTLKIQRTQQEDSAVYLCASGQPTGELFFGEGSRLTVL.

This clonotype has more than one count but fewer than ten. The chain combines TRBV2 with TRBJ2-1; 9 nucleotides agree with TRBD2. The CDR3 is 15 amino acids. The V and J ends lost 8 bases and 7 bases, in that order; junction bases with no gene match: 12. Germline lookup yields CDR1 SNHLY and CDR2 FYNNEI. The chain's CDR3 is CASQVWREGRNEQFF. CDR3 nucleotide sequence: TGTGCCAGCCAGGTCTGGCGGGAGGGTAGAAATGAGCAGTTCTTC.

This clonotype was observed many times. The chain is built from TRBV7-6 and TRBJ1-2, with TRBD1 as a possible D gene (5 bases). The CDR3 totals 15 residues. The germline V gene encodes CDR1 SGHVS and CDR2 FNYEAQ. Trimming removed 3 bases from V and 3 bases from J, with 14 bases in between. The CDR3 is CASSLLSGGDYGYTF. The CDR3 DNA is TGTGCCAGCAGCTTGTTGTCCGGGGGTGACTATGGCTACACCTTC.

The chain carries TRBV25-1 and TRBJ1-4, with 7 bases lining up with TRBD1. CDR1 MGHDK and CDR2 SYGVNS come from the germline V gene. The CDR3 runs 18 residues. V was clipped by 3 bases and J by 0 bases; unmatched bases: 10. As DNA, the CDR3 is TGTGCCAGCAGTGATCGGGGGACAGCCGGCGCAACTAATGAAAAACTGTTTTTT. The encoded protein is CASSDRGTAGATNEKLFF. The full variable domain, completed using reference TRBV25-1 and TRBJ1-4, is EADIYQTPRYLVIGTGKKITLECSQTMGHDKMYWYQQDPGMELHLIHYSYGVNSTEKGDLSSESTVSRIRTEHFPLTLESARPSHTSQYLCASSDRGTAGATNEKLFFGSGTQLSVL.

The chain carries TRBV7-6 and TRBJ1-5; D remains ambiguous. The CDR3 length is 14 residues. Germline-derived CDR1 and CDR2 are SGHVS and FNYEAQ. The V gene lost 5 bases and the J gene lost 0 bases, with 8 bases spanning the gap. The CDR3 DNA reads as TGTGCCAGCAGCGGAATATATAGCAATCAGCCCCAGCATTTT. It is translated as CASSGIYSNQPQHF.

This clonotype turned up a few times. This sequence joins TRBV6-6 and TRBJ1-1, with D unresolved. The CDR3 runs to 15 residues. V was cut by 6 bases and J by 5 bases, with 19 bases left in between. Germline V gene lookup returns CDR1 MNHNY and CDR2 SVGAGI (reference sequence). The CDR3 coding sequence is TGTGCCAGCAGGTCTTATGAAACAAGTAGAACTGAAGCTTTCTTT. Protein sequence: CASRSYETSRTEAFF.

The J gene is TRBJ1-4, the V gene TRBV2; D perhaps matches TRBD1 (6 bases). Deletions cut 7 bases from V and 3 bases from J, with 12 bases between. The CDR3 consists of 14 residues. Looked up from germline, CDR1 is SNHLY and CDR2 is FYNNEI. The CDR3 DNA is TGTGCCAGCAAGGGGGGGGCGGCTAATGAAAAACTGTTTTTT. It specifies CASKGGAANEKLFF.

In its sample, this clonotype was seen a few times. The chain joins TRBV6-5 to TRBJ1-5; a weak D match, TRBD1 (6 bases). V was clipped by 0 bases and J by 5 bases, with 17 bases between them. Germline V gene data show CDR1 as MNHEY and CDR2 as SVGAGI. The CDR3 extends over 17 amino acids. Here the CDR3 DNA reads TGTGCCAGCAGTTACTCGGGTGGGTCAGGGGTCGATCAGCCCCAGCATTTT. Encoded protein: CASSYSGGSGVDQPQHF.

The sample holds a few counts of this clonotype. This chain links TRBV15 with TRBJ1-1; D possibly corresponds to TRBD1 (5 bases). Germline values: CDR1 LNHNV, CDR2 YYDKDF (reference sequence). Trimming took 9 bases from V and 1 from J, leaving 15 bases between them. The CDR3 has 14 residues. The chain's CDR3 is CATDTGTRNTEAFF. The CDR3 coding sequence is TGTGCCACGGACACGGGAACCAGGAACACTGAAGCTTTCTTT.

In its sample, this clonotype was seen a few times. The V call is TRBV24-1, the J call TRBJ2-1; 12 bases map to TRBD2. Germline loops: CDR1 KGHDR, CDR2 SFDVKD. Trimming cost V 4 bases and J 1 base; bases outside gene matches: 4. The CDR3 runs 17 residues. CDR3 bases: TGTGCCACCAGTGACCCAGGACTAGCGGGGTCCTACAATGAGCAGTTCTTC. Translation gives CATSDPGLAGSYNEQFF.

The chain links TRBV12-3 or TRBV12-4 to TRBJ2-2; D not certain. V lost 5 bases to trimming and J lost 8 bases, with 18 bases between them. The CDR3 consists of 15 residues. This chain's CDR3 is CASSPNTYSSGELFF. For the CDR3, the DNA is TGTGCCAGCAGTCCAAATACCTACTCGTCGGGGGAGCTGTTTTTT.